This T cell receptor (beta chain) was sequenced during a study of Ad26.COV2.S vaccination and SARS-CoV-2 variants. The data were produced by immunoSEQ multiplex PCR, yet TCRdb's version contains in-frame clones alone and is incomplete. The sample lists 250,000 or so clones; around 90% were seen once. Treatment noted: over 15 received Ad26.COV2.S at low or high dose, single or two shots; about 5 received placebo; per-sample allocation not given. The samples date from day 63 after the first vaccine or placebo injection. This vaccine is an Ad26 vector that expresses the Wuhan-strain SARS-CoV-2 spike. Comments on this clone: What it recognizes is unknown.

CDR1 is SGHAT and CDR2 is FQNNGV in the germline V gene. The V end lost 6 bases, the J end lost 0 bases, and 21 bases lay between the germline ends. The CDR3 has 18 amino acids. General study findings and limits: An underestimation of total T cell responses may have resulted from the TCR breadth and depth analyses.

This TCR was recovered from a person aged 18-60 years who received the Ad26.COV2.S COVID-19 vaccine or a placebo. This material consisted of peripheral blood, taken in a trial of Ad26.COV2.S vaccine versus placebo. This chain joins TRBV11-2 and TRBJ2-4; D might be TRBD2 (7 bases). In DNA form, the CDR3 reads TGTGCCAGCAGGCGGGGAGGGCAGGGGCCATCAGCCAAAAACATTCAGTACTTC. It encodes CASRRGGQGPSAKNIQYF.